These 4 T cell receptor beta chains share one sample of origin, sequenced in a study of cytomegalovirus exposure and HLA in healthy donors. Both 60 Vbeta primers and 13 Jbeta primers went into the PCR. Clones were sequenced by immunoSEQ multiplex PCR, and TCRdb holds only the in-frame ones, with some missing. The sample holds 150,000 to 200,000 clones, roughly 80% seen once. Sequencing was done on a sample of PBMCs. The receptors were sampled from a girl aged 5-17 years in good health and CMV-seropositive.

The rearrangement joins TRBV11-2 to TRBJ1-2, with D possibly TRBD1 on 6 matching bases. V lost 4 bases and J 4 bases, leaving 19 bases between the germline ends. The germline gives CDR1 SGHAT, CDR2 FQNNGV. The CDR3 loop spans 16 amino acids. CDR3: CASSSRQAPPPYGYTF. The CDR3 region has the DNA TGTGCCAGCAGCTCTCGACAGGCGCCACCACCCTATGGCTACACCTTC.

This clone has more than one count but fewer than ten. The V call is TRBV30, the J call TRBJ1-1; D is perhaps TRBD1 (5 bases). The CDR3 is 13 residues long. V dropped 3 bases and J dropped 5 bases, with 13 bases sitting between them. In germline, CDR1 is GTSNPN, CDR2 SVGIG (reference sequence). The CDR3 loop is CAWRGDRITEAFF. The DNA for the CDR3 is TGTGCCTGGAGAGGCGACAGAATTACTGAAGCTTTCTTT.

There are a few counts of this clone. V gene TRBV16 combines with J gene TRBJ1-2, with a weak D call TRBD1 (5 bases). The ends were cut back, 3 bases at V and 2 bases at J, with 22 bases in the middle. CDR3 size: 18 residues. The germline V gene encodes CDR1 KGHSY and CDR2 FQNENV. The CDR3 DNA sequence: TGTGCCAGCAGCCAGCCCTCTAGGCCAGCAGGGAAAAACTATGGCTACACCTTC. Amino acid sequence: CASSQPSRPAGKNYGYTF.

A single count supports this clone. This rearrangement joins TRBV7-2 to TRBJ1-4; 9 bases match TRBD1. The CDR3 is made up of 15 amino acids. The germline V gene has CDR1 SGHTA and CDR2 FQGNSA. Trimming removed 5 bases from V and 8 bases from J; junction bases left unmatched: 9. The CDR3: CASSIPTGGWEKLFF. The CDR3 DNA follows: TGTGCCAGCAGCATACCCACAGGGGGCTGGGAAAAACTGTTTTTT.